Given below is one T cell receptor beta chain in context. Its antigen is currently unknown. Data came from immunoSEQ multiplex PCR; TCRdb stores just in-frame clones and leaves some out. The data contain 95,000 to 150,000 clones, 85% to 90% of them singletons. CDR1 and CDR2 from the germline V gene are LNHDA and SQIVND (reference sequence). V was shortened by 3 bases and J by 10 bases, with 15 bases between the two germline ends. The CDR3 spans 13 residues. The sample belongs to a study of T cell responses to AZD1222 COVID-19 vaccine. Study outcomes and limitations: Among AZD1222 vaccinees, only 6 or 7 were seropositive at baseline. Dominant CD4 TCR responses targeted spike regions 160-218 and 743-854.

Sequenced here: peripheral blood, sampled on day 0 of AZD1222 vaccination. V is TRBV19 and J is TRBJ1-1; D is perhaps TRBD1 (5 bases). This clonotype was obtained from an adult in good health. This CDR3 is CASSMIGTLSAFF. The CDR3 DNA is TGTGCCAGTAGTATGATAGGGACGCTTTCAGCTTTCTTT.